This is a list of T cell receptor beta chains from one sample in a study of monozygotic twins with inflammatory bowel disease. TCRdb reworked the 5' RACE reads into one entry per CDR3 protein, no DNA. This table lists about 330,000 distinct CDR3 sequences. The sequencing sample was made of blood. The receptors were gathered from a human donor with ulcerative colitis or Crohn's disease, or a healthy co-twin of an affected twin (not recorded which). The CDR3 runs from the conserved cysteine through the conserved F or W.

TRBV5-1	TRBJ2-7	CASSDGTRGYEQYF
TRBV12-3/TRBV12-4	TRBJ2-7	CASSLLTGGHEQYF
TRBV3-1	TRBJ2-1	CASSPIGTDPYNEQFF
TRBV19	TRBJ1-5	CASSSGGYGPQHF
TRBV27	TRBJ2-3	CASSFQPYRGTQYF
TRBV11-2	TRBJ1-3	CASSFFGLPRDRGGGNTIYF
TRBV5-4	TRBJ2-3	CASSLAGVPTDTQYF
TRBV20-1	TRBJ2-3	CSALTSGRSDTQYF
TRBV7-8	TRBJ2-7	CASSLGPSTGVGEQYF
TRBV5-1	TRBJ1-4	CASSLSLQGNEKLFF
TRBV5-1	TRBJ2-1	CASSLLSRSSYNEQFF
TRBV18	TRBJ2-3	CASSSQRGGTDTQYF
TRBV2	TRBJ2-2	CASGSGYGTGELFF
TRBV12-3/TRBV12-4	TRBJ2-5	CATTARRYQETQYF
TRBV20-1	TRBJ2-3	CSARYSGQTDTQYF
TRBV27	TRBJ1-3	CASSSPSSGNTIYF
TRBV12-3/TRBV12-4	TRBJ2-5	CASSSQGMEETQYF
TRBV5-1	TRBJ2-1	CASSLALTTSEQFF
TRBV4-1	TRBJ1-4	CASSPGGGSPEKLFF
TRBV12-3/TRBV12-4	TRBJ2-1	CASSLLLAGNEQFF
TRBV5-1	TRBJ2-7	CASSWGGMSGRMSYEQYF
TRBV7-9	TRBJ1-4	CASSSKLTGEKLFF
TRBV27	TRBJ1-5	CASSPSAGSNQPQHF
TRBV27	TRBJ2-7	CASSSGASGYEQYF
TRBV15	TRBJ2-3	CATSNPGQGGAVLGTDTQYF
TRBV5-1	TRBJ2-3	CASQPLSADTQYF
TRBV7-2	TRBJ2-4	CASSSRTGNIKNIQYF